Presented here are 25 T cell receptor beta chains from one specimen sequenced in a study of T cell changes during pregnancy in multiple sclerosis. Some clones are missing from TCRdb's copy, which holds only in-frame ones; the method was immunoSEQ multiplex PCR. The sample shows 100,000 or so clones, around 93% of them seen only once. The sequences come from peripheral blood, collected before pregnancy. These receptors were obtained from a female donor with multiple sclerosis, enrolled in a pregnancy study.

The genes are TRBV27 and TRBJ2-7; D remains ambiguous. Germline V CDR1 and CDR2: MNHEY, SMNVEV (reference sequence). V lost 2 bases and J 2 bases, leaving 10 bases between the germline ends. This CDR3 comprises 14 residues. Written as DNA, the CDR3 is TGTGCCAGCAGTTTAGGGCCCAGGACCTACGAGCAGTACTTC. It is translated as CASSLGPRTYEQYF.

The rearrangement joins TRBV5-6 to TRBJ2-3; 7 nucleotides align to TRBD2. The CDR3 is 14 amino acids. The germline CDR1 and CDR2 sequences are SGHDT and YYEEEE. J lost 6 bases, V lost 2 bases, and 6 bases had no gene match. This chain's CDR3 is CASSLGSGKDTQYF. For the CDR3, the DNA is TGTGCCAGCAGCTTAGGAAGCGGGAAGGATACGCAGTATTTT.

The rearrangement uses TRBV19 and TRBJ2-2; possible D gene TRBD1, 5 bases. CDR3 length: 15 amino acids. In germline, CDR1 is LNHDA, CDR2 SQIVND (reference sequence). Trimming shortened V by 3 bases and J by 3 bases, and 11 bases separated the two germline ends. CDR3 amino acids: CASSMLGLDTGELFF. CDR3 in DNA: TGTGCCAGTAGTATGTTGGGGCTCGACACCGGGGAGCTGTTTTTT. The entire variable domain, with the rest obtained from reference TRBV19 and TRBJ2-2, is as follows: DGGITQSPKYLFRKEGQNVTLSCEQNLNHDAMYWYRQDPGQGLRLIYYSQIVNDFQKGDIAEGYSVSREKKESFPLTVTSAQKNPTAFYLCASSMLGLDTGELFFGEGSRLTVL.

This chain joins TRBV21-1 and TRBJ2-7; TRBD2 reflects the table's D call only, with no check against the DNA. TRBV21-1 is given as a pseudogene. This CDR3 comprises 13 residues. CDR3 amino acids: CASRLAGTPEQYF. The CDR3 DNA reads TGTGCCAGCCGGCTAGCGGGGACCCCCGAGCAGTACTTC.

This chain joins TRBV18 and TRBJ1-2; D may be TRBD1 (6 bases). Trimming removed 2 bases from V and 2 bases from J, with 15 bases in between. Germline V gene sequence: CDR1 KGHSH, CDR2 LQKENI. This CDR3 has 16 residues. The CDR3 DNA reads TGTGCCAGCTCACCAAGGGCAGGGGCAGAGAACTATGGCTACACCTTC. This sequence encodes CASSPRAGAENYGYTF.

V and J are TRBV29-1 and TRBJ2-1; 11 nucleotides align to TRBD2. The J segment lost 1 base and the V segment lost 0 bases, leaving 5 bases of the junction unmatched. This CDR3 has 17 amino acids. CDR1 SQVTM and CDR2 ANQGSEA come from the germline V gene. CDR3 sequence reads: CSVEDRASGRSYNEQFF. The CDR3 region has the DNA TGCAGCGTTGAAGATCGGGCTAGCGGGAGGTCCTACAATGAGCAGTTCTTC.

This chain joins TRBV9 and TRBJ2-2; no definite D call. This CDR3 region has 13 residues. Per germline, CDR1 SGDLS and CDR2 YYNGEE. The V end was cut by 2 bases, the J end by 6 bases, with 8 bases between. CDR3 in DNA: TGTGCCAGCAGCGTGAGATCCGCCGGGGAGCTGTTTTTT. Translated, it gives CASSVRSAGELFF. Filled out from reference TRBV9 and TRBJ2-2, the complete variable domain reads DSGVTQTPKHLITATGQRVTLRCSPRSGDLSVYWYQQSLDQGLQFLIQYYNGEERAKGNILERFSAQQFPDLHSELNLSSLELGDSALYFCASSVRSAGELFFGEGSRLTVL.

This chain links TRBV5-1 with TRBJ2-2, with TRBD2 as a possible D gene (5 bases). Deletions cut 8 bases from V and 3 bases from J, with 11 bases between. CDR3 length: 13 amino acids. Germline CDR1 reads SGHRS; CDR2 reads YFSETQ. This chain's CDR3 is CASSSADTGELFF. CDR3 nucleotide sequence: TGCGCCAGTTCCTCAGCGGACACCGGGGAGCTGTTTTTT.

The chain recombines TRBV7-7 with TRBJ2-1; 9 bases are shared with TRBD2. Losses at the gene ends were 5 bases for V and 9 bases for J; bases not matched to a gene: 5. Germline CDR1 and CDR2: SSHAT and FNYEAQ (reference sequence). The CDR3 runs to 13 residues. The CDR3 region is CASSPRAGGEQFF. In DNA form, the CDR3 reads TGTGCCAGCAGCCCCCGAGCGGGAGGTGAGCAGTTCTTC.

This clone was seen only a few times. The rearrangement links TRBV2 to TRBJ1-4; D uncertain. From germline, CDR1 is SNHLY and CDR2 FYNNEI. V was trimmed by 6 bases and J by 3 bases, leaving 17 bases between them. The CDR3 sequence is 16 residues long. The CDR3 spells CASSKEGSGSNEKLFF. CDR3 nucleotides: TGTGCCAGCAGCAAGGAAGGGAGCGGGTCTAATGAAAAACTGTTTTTT.

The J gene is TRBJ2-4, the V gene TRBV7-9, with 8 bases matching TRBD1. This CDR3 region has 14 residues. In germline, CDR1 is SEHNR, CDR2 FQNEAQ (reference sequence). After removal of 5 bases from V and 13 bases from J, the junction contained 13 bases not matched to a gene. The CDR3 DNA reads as TGTGCCAGCAGCCGGCCCTCGGACAGGGCCGTCCAGTACTTC. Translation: CASSRPSDRAVQYF.

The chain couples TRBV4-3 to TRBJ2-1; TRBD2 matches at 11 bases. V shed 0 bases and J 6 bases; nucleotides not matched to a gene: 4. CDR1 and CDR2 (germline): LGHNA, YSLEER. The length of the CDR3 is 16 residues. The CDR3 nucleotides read TGCGCCAGCAGCCAAGATCCAGGACTAGCGGGCAATGAGCAGTTCTTC. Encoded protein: CASSQDPGLAGNEQFF.

The CDR3 DNA sequence: TGTGCCAGCAGTCGACTTACAGGGGATAACACTGAAGCTTTCTTT. Translating gives CASSRLTGDNTEAFF. The V gene is TRBV6-1, the J gene TRBJ1-1; 7 bases align to TRBD1. V lost 5 bases to trimming and J lost 2 bases; unmatched junction nucleotides: 8. Germline CDR1 reads MNHNS; CDR2 reads SASEGT. There are 15 residues in the CDR3.

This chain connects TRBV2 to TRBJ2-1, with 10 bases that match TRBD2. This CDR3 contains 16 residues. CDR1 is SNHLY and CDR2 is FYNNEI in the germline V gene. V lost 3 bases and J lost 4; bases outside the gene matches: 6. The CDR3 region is CASSDPGTSVYNEQFF. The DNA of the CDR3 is TGTGCCAGCAGTGACCCCGGGACTAGCGTATACAATGAGCAGTTCTTC.

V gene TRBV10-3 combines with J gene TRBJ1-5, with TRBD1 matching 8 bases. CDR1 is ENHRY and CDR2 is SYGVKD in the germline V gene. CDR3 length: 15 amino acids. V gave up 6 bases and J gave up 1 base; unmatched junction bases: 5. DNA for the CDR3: TGTGCCATCAGCACGGACAGGGCGAGCAATCAGCCCCAGCATTTT. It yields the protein CAISTDRASNQPQHF.

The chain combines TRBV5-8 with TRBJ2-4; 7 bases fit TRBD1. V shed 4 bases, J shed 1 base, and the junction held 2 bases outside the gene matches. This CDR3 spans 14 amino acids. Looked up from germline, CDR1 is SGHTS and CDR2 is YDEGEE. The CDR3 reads CASSDRAAKNIQYF. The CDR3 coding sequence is TGTGCCAGCAGCGACAGGGCGGCCAAAAACATTCAGTACTTC.

CDR3 coding DNA: TGTGCCAGCAGCCAAGAAGTCCTAGCGGAAAACACCGGGGAGCTGTTTTTT. This gives the protein CASSQEVLAENTGELFF. The V call is TRBV4-2, the J call TRBJ2-2; 7 bases fit TRBD2. The CDR3 runs to 17 residues. In germline, CDR1 is LGHNA, CDR2 YNFKEQ. With 0 bases clipped from V and 2 bases from J, the junction kept 6 bases outside the gene matches.

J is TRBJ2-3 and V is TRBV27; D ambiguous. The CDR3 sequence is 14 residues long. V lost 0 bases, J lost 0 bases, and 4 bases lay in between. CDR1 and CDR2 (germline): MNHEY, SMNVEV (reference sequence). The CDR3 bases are TGTGCCAGCAGTTTATCCTCTAGCACAGATACGCAGTATTTT. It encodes CASSLSSSTDTQYF.

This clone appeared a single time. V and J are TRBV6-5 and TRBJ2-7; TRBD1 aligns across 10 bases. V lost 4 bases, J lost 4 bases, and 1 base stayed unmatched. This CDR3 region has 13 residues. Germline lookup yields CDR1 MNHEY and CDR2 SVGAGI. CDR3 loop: CASSSGQGYEQYF. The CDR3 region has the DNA TGTGCCAGCAGTTCGGGACAGGGGTACGAGCAGTACTTC.

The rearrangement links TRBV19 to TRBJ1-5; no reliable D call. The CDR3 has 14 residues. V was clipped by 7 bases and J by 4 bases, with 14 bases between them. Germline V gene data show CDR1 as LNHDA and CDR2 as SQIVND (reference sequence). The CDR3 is CASTPWPGNQPQHF. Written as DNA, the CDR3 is TGTGCCAGTACCCCCTGGCCGGGGAATCAGCCCCAGCATTTT.

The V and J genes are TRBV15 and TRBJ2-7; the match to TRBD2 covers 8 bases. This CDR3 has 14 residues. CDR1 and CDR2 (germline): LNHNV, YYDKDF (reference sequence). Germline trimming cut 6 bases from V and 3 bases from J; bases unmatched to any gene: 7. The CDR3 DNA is TGTGCCACCAGTCGAGCGGGAGTGGGCTACGAGCAGTACTTC. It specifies CATSRAGVGYEQYF.

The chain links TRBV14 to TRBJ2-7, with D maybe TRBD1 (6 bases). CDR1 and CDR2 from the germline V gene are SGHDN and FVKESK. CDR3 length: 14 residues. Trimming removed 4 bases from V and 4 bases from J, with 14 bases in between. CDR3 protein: CASSLRDNRYEQYF. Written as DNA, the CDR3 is TGTGCCAGCAGCCTCCGGGACAATCGGTACGAGCAGTACTTC.

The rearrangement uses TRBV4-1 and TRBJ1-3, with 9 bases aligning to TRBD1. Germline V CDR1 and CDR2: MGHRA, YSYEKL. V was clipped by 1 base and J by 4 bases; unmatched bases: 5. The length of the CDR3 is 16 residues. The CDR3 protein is CASSQVQGQGGNTIYF. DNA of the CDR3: TGCGCCAGCAGCCAAGTTCAGGGACAGGGAGGAAACACCATATATTTT.

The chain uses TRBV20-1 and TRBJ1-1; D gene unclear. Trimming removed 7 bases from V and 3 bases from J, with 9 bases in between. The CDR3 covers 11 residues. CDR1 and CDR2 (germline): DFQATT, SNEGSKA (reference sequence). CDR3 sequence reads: CSGSLDTEAFF. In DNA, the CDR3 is TGCAGTGGGAGCTTGGACACTGAAGCTTTCTTT.

DNA of the CDR3: TGCGCCAGCAGCCAAGAGTTTGGCGGTGGAAACACCATATATTTT. Translated, it gives CASSQEFGGGNTIYF. This rearrangement joins TRBV4-3 to TRBJ1-3; D is ambiguous. Germline-derived CDR1 and CDR2 are LGHNA and YSLEER. The V gene lost 0 bases and the J gene lost 3 bases, with 9 bases spanning the gap. The CDR3 totals 15 residues.